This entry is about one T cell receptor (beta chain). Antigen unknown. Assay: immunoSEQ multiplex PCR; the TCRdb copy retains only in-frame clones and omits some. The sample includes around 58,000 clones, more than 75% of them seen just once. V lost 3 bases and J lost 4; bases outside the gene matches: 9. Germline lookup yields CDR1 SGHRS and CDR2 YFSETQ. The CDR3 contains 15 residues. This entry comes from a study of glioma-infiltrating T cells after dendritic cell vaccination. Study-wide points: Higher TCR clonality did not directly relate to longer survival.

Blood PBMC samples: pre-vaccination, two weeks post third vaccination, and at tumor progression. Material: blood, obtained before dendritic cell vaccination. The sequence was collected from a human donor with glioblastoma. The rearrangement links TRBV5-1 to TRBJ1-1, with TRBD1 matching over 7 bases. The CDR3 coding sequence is TGCGCCAGCAGCTCCCGGGAGGGGGCGATCACTGAAGCTTTCTTT. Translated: CASSSREGAITEAFF.